This TCR beta chain was retrieved from a study of radiotherapy plus CTLA-4 blockade in lung cancer. Study-wide background: Overall, approximately 19% of patients showed an objective response, while approximately 30% attained disease control. General study points: The best predictor of response was reported to be early blood T cell clone dynamics, with interferon-beta. Clones derived from tumor TCRs expanded in blood after radiotherapy plus ipilimumab.

Focal radiation was given together with CTLA-4 blockade (ipilimumab) to patients with chemo-refractory metastatic non-small-cell lung cancer. This clone has only a few counts. Its antigen is not known. TCRdb's copy holds only in-frame clones and misses some; the assay was immunoSEQ multiplex PCR. The sample holds some 41,000 clones, 55% to 80% seen once. This clonotype was obtained from a human donor with non-small cell lung cancer who had a partial response to radiotherapy plus ipilimumab. Here the sequenced sample was peripheral blood, taken from a patient treated with radiotherapy plus ipilimumab.

CDR3 nucleotide sequence: TGTGCCAGCAGCTACGCCCCCCGCGGGGGTCCTAACTATGGCTACACCTTC. Protein: CASSYAPRGGPNYGYTF. J is TRBJ1-2 and V is TRBV7-8; D possibly corresponds to TRBD1 (5 bases). The CDR3 spans 17 residues. Germline assignment: CDR1 SGHVS and CDR2 FQNEAQ. Trimming left V 4 bases short and J 0 bases short, with 18 bases between.